This passage covers 16 T cell receptor beta chains from one sample sequenced in a study of T cells in Graves' hyperthyroidism and ophthalmopathy. Amplification yielded TCR beta CDR3 regions, with RNA transcripts as the source. HTBI primers drove first-round RT-PCR of the TCR CDR3. TCRdb re-analysed the multiplex PCR reads in MiXCR, keeping a single row per CDR3 protein. The sample lists about 370,000 distinct CDR3 sequences; 15% were seen once. Sequenced: blood. These receptors were collected from a woman aged 55-70 years with Graves' ophthalmopathy.

This clonotype was recorded at least ten times. The J gene is TRBJ2-7, the V gene TRBV20-1; 9 bases are a match to TRBD1. The germline gives CDR1 DFQATT, CDR2 SNEGSKA (reference sequence). This CDR3 region has 12 residues. V lost 6 bases to trimming and J lost 7 bases; unmatched junction nucleotides: 7. This CDR3 reads CSAAQGAREQYF. DNA of the CDR3: TGCAGTGCCGCACAGGGGGCCCGGGAGCAGTACTTC.

As for this clonotype: A much larger clone differs by one base, so this may be a read error. The gene calls are TRBV28 and TRBJ2-2; perhaps TRBD2 as D (7 bases). Looked up from germline, CDR1 is MDHEN and CDR2 is SYDVKM. The CDR3 sequence is 15 residues long. The CDR3 bases are TGTGCCAGCGTATGGGGGGGGCGCGGCACCGGGGGGCTGTTTTTT. Its protein product is CASVWGGRGTGGLFF.

This clonotype came up many times. J is TRBJ2-1 and V is TRBV28; D might be TRBD1 (6 bases). Trimming took off 9 bases at V and 0 bases at J, with 12 bases between the two ends. The germline CDR1 and CDR2 sequences are MDHEN and SYDVKM. There are 14 residues in the CDR3. The chain's CDR3 is CASGQISSYNEQFF. In nucleotides, the CDR3 is TGTGCCAGTGGACAGATCAGCTCCTACAATGAGCAGTTCTTC.

This clonotype was picked up a small number of times. The rearrangement links TRBV19 to TRBJ2-1; tentative D call: TRBD1 (6 bases). The CDR3 contains 16 residues. V dropped 5 bases and J dropped 10 bases, with 24 bases sitting between them. The V gene's germline CDR1 is LNHDA and CDR2 SQIVND (reference sequence). As DNA, the CDR3 is TGTGCCAGTAGTGTTATAACAGGGTCCGGAATGAAGGAGCAGTTCTTC. This gives the protein CASSVITGSGMKEQFF.

This clonotype turned up a few times. The rearrangement uses TRBV19 and TRBJ2-7, with a tentative D call TRBD2 (5 bases). The CDR3 spans 11 residues. Germline V gives CDR1 LNHDA, CDR2 SQIVND (reference sequence). The V end lost 10 bases, the J end lost 5 bases, and 12 bases lay between the germline ends. The CDR3 DNA sequence: TGTGCCACGGCTGTCGGGGACGAGCAGTACTTC. Its translation is CATAVGDEQYF. The variable domain in full, completed from reference TRBV19 and TRBJ2-7, reads DGGITQSPKYLFRKEGQNVTLSCEQNLNHDAMYWYRQDPGQGLRLIYYSQIVNDFQKGDIAEGYSVSREKKESFPLTVTSAQKNPTAFYLCATAVGDEQYFGPGTRLTVT.

This clonotype was recorded many times. V usage is TRBV3-1 and J usage is TRBJ2-1; perhaps TRBD2 as D (7 bases). This CDR3 spans 16 amino acids. Germline values: CDR1 LGHDT, CDR2 YNNKEL (reference sequence). The germline V and J ends were trimmed by 3 bases and 0 bases, with 12 bases remaining between them. CDR3 DNA sequence: TGTGCCAGCAGCCAGGCGGGGGCGAGCTCCTACAATGAGCAGTTCTTC. It specifies CASSQAGASSYNEQFF.

The V and J genes are TRBV6-1 and TRBJ1-3; D is uncertain. The CDR3 consists of 14 residues. The germline CDR1 and CDR2 sequences are MNHNS and SASEGT. Trimming took 6 bases from V and 4 from J, leaving 13 bases between them. The CDR3 DNA sequence: TGTGCCAGCAGGACGGGTGGACTCGGAAACACCATATATTTT. Its translation is CASRTGGLGNTIYF.

The CDR3 sequence is CASRKAASYGYTF. In DNA form, the CDR3 reads TGTGCCAGCAGGAAGGCTGCATCCTATGGCTACACCTTC. This chain uses TRBV28 with TRBJ1-2; D gene ambiguous. The CDR3 is 13 amino acids. Trimming left V 6 bases short and J 4 bases short, with 12 bases between. Germline assignment: CDR1 MDHEN and CDR2 SYDVKM.

This clonotype was seen ten or more times. The chain carries TRBV5-1 and TRBJ2-7, with D possibly being TRBD2 (7 bases). Per the germline V gene, CDR1 is SGHRS and CDR2 is YFSETQ. The CDR3 totals 14 residues. The V end lost 5 bases, the J end lost 2 bases, and 14 bases lay between the germline ends. The CDR3 coding sequence is TGCGCCAGCAGGCGAGGGGGGGGCACCTACGAGCAGTACTTC. It encodes CASRRGGGTYEQYF. Full variable domain (outside the CDR3, taken from reference TRBV5-1 and TRBJ2-7): KAGVTQTPRYLIKTRGQQVTLSCSPISGHRSVSWYQQTPGQGLQFLFEYFSETQRNKGNFPGRFSGRQFSNSRSEMNVSTLELGDSALYLCASRRGGGTYEQYFGPGTRLTVT.

This clonotype was counted many times. The chain joins TRBV27 to TRBJ2-7; TRBD1 matches 9 bases. CDR1 is MNHEY, CDR2 SMNVEV, per germline (reference sequence). The trim removed 6 bases at V and 5 bases at J, leaving 8 bases unmatched. This CDR3 has 14 amino acids. The CDR3 sequence: CASRPGTGSHEQYF. The CDR3 DNA follows: TGTGCCAGCAGACCCGGGACAGGGAGTCACGAGCAGTACTTC.

This clonotype was seen a few times. This rearrangement joins TRBV7-9 to TRBJ1-4; 9 bases map to TRBD1. This CDR3 is 19 amino acids long. Germline CDR1 reads SEHNR; CDR2 reads FQNEAQ (reference sequence). V shed 5 bases and J 0 bases; nucleotides not matched to a gene: 13. CDR3: CASSPIPGQGTTTNEKLFF. DNA for the CDR3: TGTGCCAGCAGCCCTATTCCGGGACAGGGAACTACAACTAATGAAAAACTGTTTTTT.

V and J are TRBV7-2 and TRBJ2-7; TRBD1 might be the D (5 bases). Germline V gene sequence: CDR1 SGHTA, CDR2 FQGNSA. V lost 7 bases, J lost 2 bases, and 18 bases lay in between. The CDR3 extends over 15 amino acids. The CDR3 spells CASTPGQGTTYEQYF. The CDR3 coding sequence is TGTGCCAGCACTCCCGGTCAGGGCACCACCTACGAGCAGTACTTC.

J is TRBJ2-5 and V is TRBV20-1; perhaps TRBD2 as D (6 bases). With 3 bases removed from V and 5 bases from J, the gap between germline ends came to 13 bases. This CDR3 is built from 13 residues. Germline V gene lookup returns CDR1 DFQATT and CDR2 SNEGSKA (reference sequence). Here the CDR3 DNA reads TGCAGTGCTAGCGGGACTCCTTTGGAGACCCAGTACTTC. As protein: CSASGTPLETQYF.

This clonotype occurred a few times. This rearrangement joins TRBV6-2 or TRBV6-3 to TRBJ1-4; the D is unclear. Germline CDR1 MNHEY, CDR2 SVGEGT. Trimming took 2 bases from V and 11 from J, leaving 3 bases between them. The CDR3 is 10 residues long. In nucleotides, the CDR3 is TGTGCCAGCAGTTACGTGAAACTGTTTTTT. Protein product: CASSYVKLFF.

This rearrangement joins TRBV5-1 to TRBJ2-5, with 8 bases identical to TRBD2. Trimming took 4 bases from V and 6 from J; bases not matched to a gene: 8. Germline CDR1 and CDR2: SGHRS and YFSETQ. This CDR3 is built from 14 residues. CDR3 in amino acids: CASSREGGRKTQYF. DNA for the CDR3: TGCGCCAGCAGCCGGGAGGGGGGACGAAAGACCCAGTACTTC.

This clonotype was seen ten or more times. J is TRBJ2-3 and V is TRBV7-3; the D is unclear. Germline V gives CDR1 SGHTA, CDR2 FQGTGA. V was clipped by 6 bases and J by 3 bases, with 13 bases between them. The CDR3 has 14 amino acids. The CDR3 reads CASRIDGWTDTQYF. CDR3 bases: TGTGCCAGCAGAATAGACGGGTGGACAGATACGCAGTATTTT.